The subject of this entry is one T cell receptor (beta chain). Negative magnetic isolation gave CD8+ and CD4+ cells; FACS enriched CD8+ TEMRA. From germline, CDR1 is MNHEY and CDR2 SMNVEV (reference sequence). The length of the CDR3 is 17 residues. Trimming stripped 2 bases from V and 3 bases from J, with 18 bases between. After extraction with the RNeasy kit, roughly 0.45 to 1 ug of the RNA was reverse transcribed using random hexamers. An immunoSEQ multiplex PCR generated amplified TCR beta CDR3 products spanning 54 Vbeta and 13 Jbeta. From the immunoSEQ multiplex PCR reads, TCRdb called clonotypes with MiXCR, one entry per CDR3 protein. Seen here are some 57,000 distinct CDR3 sequences, more than 90% observed once, and the top ten hold approximately 0.18%. The record originates from a study of CD8 T cells in Susac syndrome.

J is TRBJ2-3 and V is TRBV27, with D possibly matching TRBD2 (6 bases). This TCR came from a human donor in good health. Sequenced: CD8+ T cells from PBMCs. The CDR3 here is CASSLGPWAGTTDTQYF. CDR3 DNA sequence: TGTGCCAGCAGTTTAGGGCCATGGGCGGGGACTACAGATACGCAGTATTTT.